This TCR beta chain emerged from a study of T cells expressing NK-cell markers. Study-wide context: HCMV seropositivity characterized most of the eight sequenced donors, and seronegativity one.

TCRdb reprocessed the 5' RACE reads, keeping one entry per CDR3 protein, no DNA. This repertoire includes 500,000 or so distinct CDR3 sequences. This CDR3 has 15 residues. Germline values: CDR1 LNHNV, CDR2 YYDKDF (reference sequence). The chain is built from TRBV15 and TRBJ2-2; absent DNA, TCRdb's TRBD2 call cannot be checked. Material for sequencing was blood T cells: a sorted CD56 or NKG2C T cell subset, CD4+ or CD8+ T cells, or bulk PBMC T cells (not recorded which). The TCR sequence derives from a man aged 18 to 35 in good health. This chain's CDR3 is CATSISGDGTGELFF.